This is a list of T cell receptor beta chains from one sample in a study of blood T cells in healthy people across ages. One entry per CDR3 protein, called by TCRdb with MiXCR from the 5' RACE reads. In the table there are over 500,000 distinct CDR3 sequences, more than 45% of which are singletons. The source material was blood. The receptors shown here come from an elderly woman in good health. The CDR3 runs from the conserved cysteine through the conserved F or W. Size is stated for part of the rows, as once, few or many counts, or as a class when the clone is expanded.

clone size,V gene,CDR3 protein
many,TRBV4-2,CASSQGGGRGLGTAEQFF
.,TRBV29-1,CSVSQGVANVLTF
.,TRBV28,CASNWEGSTGELFF
.,TRBV20-1,CSAGLVGETQYF
many,TRBV20-1,CSARSGRAYEQYF
.,TRBV6-1,CATALGDASYEQYF
few,TRBV7-9,CASSLRRENTGELFF
.,TRBV20-1,CSARTGKGTNEKLFF
many,TRBV12-3/TRBV12-4,CASSFGGGIDGYTF
.,TRBV2,CASSDRVGVAKNIQYF
many,TRBV29-1,CSVERLRGYNEQFF
.,TRBV7-2,CASSLGAQGLGEQYF
.,TRBV7-9,CASSLTKAWGDTQYF
.,TRBV7-9,CASSLSGGENIQYF
many,TRBV10-3,CAISKEGKAGYTF
many,TRBV12-3/TRBV12-4,CASRYRENNEQFF
once,TRBV7-3,CASSTMTNTEAFF
.,TRBV4-2,CASSQPEYGWGYTF
.,TRBV28,CATGARAPREKLFF
.,TRBV20-1,CSAFGQGANTGELFF
.,TRBV20-1,CSAHDREETQYF
once,TRBV9,CASSVGKVSRSSWNTGGLFF
few,TRBV27,CASSEAGVQDKNIQYF
few,TRBV3-1,CASSSSSGTSGILPNEQFF
.,TRBV7-2,CASSSTGIRGANVLTF
.,TRBV27,CASSWGTASWYEQYF
.,TRBV10-2,CASTQGLKTQYF
.,TRBV28,CASERDSISYEQYF
.,TRBV5-1,CASSSWTNTDTQYF
few,TRBV6-5,CASSYQRTQETQYF
.,TRBV2,CASSTTSGPQETQYF
once,TRBV4-2,CASSSPGTSGGPTDTQYF
.,TRBV5-1,CASHSTGSHGDAQYF
.,TRBV6-1,CASSGGTGGLQPQHF
.,TRBV29-1,CSVEVAPRTDKFLTYGYTF
.,TRBV7-3,CASSAGLAGTEQFF
many,TRBV29-1,CSGRQTAYNEQFF
.,TRBV7-2,CASSFNAGPYEQYF
.,TRBV6-5,CASSYARGNQPQHF
.,TRBV28,CASNNALTQYF
few,TRBV12-3/TRBV12-4,CASSLTDSGNSPLHF
many,TRBV10-3,CAITPGQVNTEAFF
few,TRBV30,CAWKLSGTTQQYF
many,TRBV20-1,CSARDRTSYSYEQYF
many,TRBV20-1,CSAVHRPHGYTF
many,TRBV5-1,CASSFFPLSGGYNEQFF
few,TRBV29-1,CSTSQDGYTF
many,TRBV7-9,CAVEPGRSSNQPQHF
.,TRBV5-1,CASSQRGPGKNEKLFF
once,TRBV5-1,CASSLTQTSSYNEQFF
.,TRBV6-2/TRBV6-3,CASSYSPRTGDPLEQYF